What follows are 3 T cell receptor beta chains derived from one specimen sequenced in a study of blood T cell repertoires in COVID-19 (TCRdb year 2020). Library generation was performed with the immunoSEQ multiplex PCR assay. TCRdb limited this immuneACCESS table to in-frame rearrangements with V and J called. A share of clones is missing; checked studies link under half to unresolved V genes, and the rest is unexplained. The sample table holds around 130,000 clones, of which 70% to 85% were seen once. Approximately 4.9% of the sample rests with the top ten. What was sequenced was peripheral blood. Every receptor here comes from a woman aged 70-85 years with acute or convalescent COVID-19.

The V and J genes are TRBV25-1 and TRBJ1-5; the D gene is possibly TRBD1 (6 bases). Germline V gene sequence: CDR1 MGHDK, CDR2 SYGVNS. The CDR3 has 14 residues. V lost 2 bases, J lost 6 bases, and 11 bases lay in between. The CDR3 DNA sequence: TGTGCCAGCAGTGAAGTAGGGGGAGTTCAGCCCCAGCATTTT. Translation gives CASSEVGGVQPQHF.

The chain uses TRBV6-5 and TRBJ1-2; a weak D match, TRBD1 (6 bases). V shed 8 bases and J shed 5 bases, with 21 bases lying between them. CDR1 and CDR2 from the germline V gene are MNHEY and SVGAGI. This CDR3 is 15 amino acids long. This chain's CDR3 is CASRRGPSAAYGYTF. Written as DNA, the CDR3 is TGTGCCAGCCGCAGGGGCCCCTCGGCTGCATATGGCTACACCTTC.

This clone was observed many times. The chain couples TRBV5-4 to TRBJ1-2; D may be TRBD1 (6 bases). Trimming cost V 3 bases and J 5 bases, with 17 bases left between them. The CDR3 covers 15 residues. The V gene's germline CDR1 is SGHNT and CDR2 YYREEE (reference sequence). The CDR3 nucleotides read TGTGCCAGCAGCTCGCCGACAGGTTTTGGATATGGCTACACCTTC. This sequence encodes CASSSPTGFGYGYTF.